This T cell receptor (beta chain) was sequenced for a study of T cell repertoires in cytomegalovirus infection. TCRdb passed the reads through MiXCR, listing each CDR3 protein once. The sample includes roughly 720,000 distinct CDR3 sequences, roughly a third of them seen just once. This clonotype came up a few times. The CDR3 is 17 amino acids. Trimming removed 2 bases from V and 1 base from J, with 15 bases in between. Germline V gene sequence: CDR1 MNHNY, CDR2 SVGAGI (reference sequence). This sequence joins TRBV6-6 and TRBJ1-5; D is unclear. Sequencing input: PBMCs. The receptor comes from a human donor in good health (CMV status not recorded). Some clones in this sample may be carry-over from other donors' samples. CDR3: CASSYPQTEWSNQPQHF. The DNA of the CDR3 is TGTGCCAGCAGTTACCCGCAAACAGAGTGGAGCAATCAGCCCCAGCATTTT.